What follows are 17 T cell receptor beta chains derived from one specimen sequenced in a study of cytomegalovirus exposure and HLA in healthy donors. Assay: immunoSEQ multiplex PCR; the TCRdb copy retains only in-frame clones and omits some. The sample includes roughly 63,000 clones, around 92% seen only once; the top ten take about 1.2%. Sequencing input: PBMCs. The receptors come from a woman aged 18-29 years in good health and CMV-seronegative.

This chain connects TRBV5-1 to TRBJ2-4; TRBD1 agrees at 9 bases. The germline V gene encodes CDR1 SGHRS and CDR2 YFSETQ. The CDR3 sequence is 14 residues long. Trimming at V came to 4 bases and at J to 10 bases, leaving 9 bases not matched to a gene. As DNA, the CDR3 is TGCGCCAGCAGCCGTCGGGACAGGGTTGAGATTCAGTACTTC. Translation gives CASSRRDRVEIQYF.

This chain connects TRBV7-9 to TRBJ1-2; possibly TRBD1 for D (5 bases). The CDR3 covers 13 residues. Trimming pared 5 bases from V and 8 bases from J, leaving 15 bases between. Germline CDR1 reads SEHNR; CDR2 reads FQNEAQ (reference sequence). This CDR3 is CASSQEGGGGYTF. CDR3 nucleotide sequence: TGTGCCAGCAGCCAGGAGGGCGGGGGAGGCTACACCTTC.

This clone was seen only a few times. The CDR3 loop is CASSPPRPALDTQYF. The CDR3 nucleotides are TGTGCCAGCTCACCACCGCGGCCGGCCCTTGATACGCAGTATTTT. This chain joins TRBV18 and TRBJ2-3, with D hard to call. The germline CDR1 and CDR2 sequences are KGHSH and LQKENI. The length of the CDR3 is 15 residues. V was cut by 0 bases and J by 6 bases, with 13 bases left in between.

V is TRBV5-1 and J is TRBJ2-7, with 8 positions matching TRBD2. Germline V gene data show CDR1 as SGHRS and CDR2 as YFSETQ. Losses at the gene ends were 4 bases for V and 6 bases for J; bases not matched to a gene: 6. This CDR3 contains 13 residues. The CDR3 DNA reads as TGCGCCAGCAGCACTCGGGGGGGGGCCGAGCAGTACTTC. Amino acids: CASSTRGGAEQYF.

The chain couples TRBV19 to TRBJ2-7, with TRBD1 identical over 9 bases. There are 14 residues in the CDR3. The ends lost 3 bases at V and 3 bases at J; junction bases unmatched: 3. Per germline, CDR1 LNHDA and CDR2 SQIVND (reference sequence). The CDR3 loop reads CASSILDRGYEQYF. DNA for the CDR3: TGTGCCAGTAGTATTTTGGACAGGGGCTACGAGCAGTACTTC.

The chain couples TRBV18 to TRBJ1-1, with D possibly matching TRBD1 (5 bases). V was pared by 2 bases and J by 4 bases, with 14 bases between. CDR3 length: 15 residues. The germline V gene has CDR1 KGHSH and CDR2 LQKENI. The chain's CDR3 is CASSPVVRVGTEAFF. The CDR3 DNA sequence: TGTGCCAGCTCACCAGTGGTCAGGGTAGGCACTGAAGCTTTCTTT.

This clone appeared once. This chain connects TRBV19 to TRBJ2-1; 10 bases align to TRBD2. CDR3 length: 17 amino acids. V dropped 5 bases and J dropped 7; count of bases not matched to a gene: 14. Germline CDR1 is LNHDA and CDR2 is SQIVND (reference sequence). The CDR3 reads CASSPWKLAGQGNEQFF. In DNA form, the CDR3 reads TGTGCCAGTAGTCCCTGGAAACTAGCGGGACAAGGAAATGAGCAGTTCTTC. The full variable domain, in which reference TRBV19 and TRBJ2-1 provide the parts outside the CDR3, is DGGITQSPKYLFRKEGQNVTLSCEQNLNHDAMYWYRQDPGQGLRLIYYSQIVNDFQKGDIAEGYSVSREKKESFPLTVTSAQKNPTAFYLCASSPWKLAGQGNEQFFGPGTRLTVL.

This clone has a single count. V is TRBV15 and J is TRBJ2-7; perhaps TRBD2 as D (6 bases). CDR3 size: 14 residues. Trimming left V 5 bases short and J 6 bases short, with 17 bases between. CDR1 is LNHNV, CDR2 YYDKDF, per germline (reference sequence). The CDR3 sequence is CATSPGLYSLEQYF. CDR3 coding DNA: TGTGCCACCAGCCCGGGACTTTACTCTCTCGAGCAGTACTTC.

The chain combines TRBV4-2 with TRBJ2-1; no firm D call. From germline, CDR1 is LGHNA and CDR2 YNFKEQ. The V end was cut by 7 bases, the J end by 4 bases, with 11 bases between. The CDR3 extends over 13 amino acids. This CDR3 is CASTGLRYNEQFF. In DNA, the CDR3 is TGTGCCAGCACCGGCCTGCGGTACAATGAGCAGTTCTTC.

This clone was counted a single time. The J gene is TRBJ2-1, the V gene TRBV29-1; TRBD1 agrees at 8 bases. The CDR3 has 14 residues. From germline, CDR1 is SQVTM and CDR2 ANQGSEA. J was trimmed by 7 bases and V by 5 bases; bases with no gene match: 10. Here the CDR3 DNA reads TGCAGCGTTCAGTGGACAGGGATCTTTAATGAGCAGTTCTTC. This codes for CSVQWTGIFNEQFF.

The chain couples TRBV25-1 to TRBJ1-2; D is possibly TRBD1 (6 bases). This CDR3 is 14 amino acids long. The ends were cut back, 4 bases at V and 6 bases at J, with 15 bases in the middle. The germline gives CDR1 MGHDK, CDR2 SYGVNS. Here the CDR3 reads CASSGQVRGHGYTF. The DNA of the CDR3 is TGTGCCAGCAGTGGACAGGTTCGGGGTCATGGCTACACCTTC.

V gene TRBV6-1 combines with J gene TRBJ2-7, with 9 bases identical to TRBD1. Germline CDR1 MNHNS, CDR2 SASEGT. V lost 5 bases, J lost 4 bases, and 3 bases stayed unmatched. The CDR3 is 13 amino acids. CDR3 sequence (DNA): TGTGCCAGCAGTCAACAGGGGGCGTACGAGCAGTACTTC. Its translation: CASSQQGAYEQYF.

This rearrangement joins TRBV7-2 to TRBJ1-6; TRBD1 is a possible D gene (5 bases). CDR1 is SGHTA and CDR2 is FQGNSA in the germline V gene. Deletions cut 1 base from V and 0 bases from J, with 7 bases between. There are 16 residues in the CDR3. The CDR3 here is CASSLEQVSYNSPLHF. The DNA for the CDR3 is TGTGCCAGCAGCTTAGAACAGGTCTCCTATAATTCACCCCTCCACTTT.

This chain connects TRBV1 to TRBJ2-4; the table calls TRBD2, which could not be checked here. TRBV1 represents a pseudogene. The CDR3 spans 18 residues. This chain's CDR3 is CTSSQLGLAGGAKNIQYF. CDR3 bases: TGCACCAGCAGCCAACTGGGACTAGCGGGTGGAGCCAAAAACATTCAGTACTTC.

In DNA, the CDR3 is TGCGCCAGCGGGACTAGCAACGATGGTGAGCAGTTCTTC. Residues: CASGTSNDGEQFF. The chain uses TRBV10-1 and TRBJ2-1; TRBD2 matches 9 bases. The CDR3 sequence is 13 residues long. Germline-derived CDR1 and CDR2 are WNHNN and SYGVQD (reference sequence). V dropped 8 bases and J dropped 9; count of bases not matched to a gene: 8.

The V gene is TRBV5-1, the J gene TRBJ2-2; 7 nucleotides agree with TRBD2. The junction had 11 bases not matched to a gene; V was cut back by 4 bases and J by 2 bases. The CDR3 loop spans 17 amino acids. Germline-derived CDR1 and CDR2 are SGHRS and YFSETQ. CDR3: CASSPKITSANTGELFF. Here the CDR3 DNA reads TGCGCCAGCAGCCCCAAAATCACTAGCGCCAACACCGGGGAGCTGTTTTTT. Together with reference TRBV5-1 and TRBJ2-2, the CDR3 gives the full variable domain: KAGVTQTPRYLIKTRGQQVTLSCSPISGHRSVSWYQQTPGQGLQFLFEYFSETQRNKGNFPGRFSGRQFSNSRSEMNVSTLELGDSALYLCASSPKITSANTGELFFGEGSRLTVL.

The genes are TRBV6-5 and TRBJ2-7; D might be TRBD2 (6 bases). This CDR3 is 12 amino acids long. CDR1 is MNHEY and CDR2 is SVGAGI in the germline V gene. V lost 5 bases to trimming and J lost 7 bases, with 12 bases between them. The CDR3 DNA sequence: TGTGCCAGCAGTCCGGTACGGGGGGAGCAGTACTTC. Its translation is CASSPVRGEQYF.